A single sample gave rise to the 14 T cell receptor beta chains below, sequenced in a study of shared clonotypes between healthy human individuals. Assay used: immunoSEQ multiplex PCR; TCRdb lists only in-frame clones, some missing. The data show about 1,900,000 clones, about 95% seen once. The naive CD8 fraction comprised CD45RO-negative cells positively selected for CCR7 and excluded terminally differentiated effector memory CD45RA+ cells. The specimen was naive CD8+ T cells sorted from blood. The source of these receptors is a young man in good health.

This clone was seen once. The rearrangement links TRBV12-5 to TRBJ2-3; tentatively, D is TRBD2 (6 bases). The germline V gene has CDR1 LGHNT and CDR2 FRNRAP. This CDR3 is 16 amino acids long. Between the trimmed V and J ends, which lost 4 bases and 3 bases, there was a span of 17 bases. The CDR3 DNA follows: TGTGCTAGTGGTTACTTCGGGGGAGGTCAAACAGATACGCAGTATTTT. Its protein is CASGYFGGGQTDTQYF.

For this clone: The sample contains more than one DNA sequence encoding this CDR3. The chain carries TRBV9 and TRBJ2-7; D is unclear. Trimming stripped 4 bases from V and 1 base from J, with 9 bases between. Per germline, CDR1 SGDLS and CDR2 YYNGEE. The CDR3 length is 13 residues. CDR3 coding DNA: TGTGCCAGCAGCCCCCCACGTTCCTACGAGCAGTACTTC. Residues: CASSPPRSYEQYF.

CDR3 protein: CASKLLAGPTDTQYF. The CDR3 DNA reads as TGTGCCAGCAAACTACTAGCGGGGCCCACAGATACGCAGTATTTT. The V and J genes are TRBV11-2 and TRBJ2-3; the match to TRBD2 covers 10 bases. Trimming cost V 7 bases and J 2 bases; bases outside gene matches: 6. CDR1 and CDR2 from the germline V gene are SGHAT and FQNNGV. The CDR3 loop spans 15 amino acids.

The chain recombines TRBV4-1 with TRBJ2-3, with D possibly called TRBD1 or TRBD2 (5 bases each). This CDR3 has 16 amino acids. V lost 4 bases, J lost 1 base, and 15 bases lay in between. In germline, CDR1 is MGHRA, CDR2 YSYEKL. The CDR3 coding sequence is TGCGCCAGCAGCCCCCTCTCGGGACCACGCACAGATACGCAGTATTTT. Protein product: CASSPLSGPRTDTQYF.

In regard to this clone: Within the sample, other DNA sequences also encode this same CDR3. The V and J genes are TRBV7-9 and TRBJ1-1; D gene unclear. Trimming shortened V by 3 bases and J by 1 base, and 6 bases separated the two germline ends. Germline V gene data show CDR1 as SEHNR and CDR2 as FQNEAQ (reference sequence). The CDR3 contains 13 residues. The CDR3 DNA reads TGTGCCAGCAGCTTGGGGTCGAACACTGAAGCTTTCTTT. Amino acid sequence: CASSLGSNTEAFF.

The chain carries TRBV6-1 and TRBJ2-5, with 9 bases matching TRBD2. Germline CDR1 reads MNHNS; CDR2 reads SASEGT. V shed 2 bases, J shed 5 bases, and the junction held 9 bases outside the gene matches. This CDR3 is built from 16 residues. CDR3: CASSEPFSGGRETQYF. In DNA, the CDR3 is TGTGCCAGCAGTGAACCATTTAGCGGGGGAAGGGAGACCCAGTACTTC.

This chain uses TRBV2 with TRBJ1-1; TRBD1 might be the D (5 bases). V lost 4 bases to trimming and J lost 10 bases, with 16 bases between them. The CDR3 has 13 residues. Looked up from germline, CDR1 is SNHLY and CDR2 is FYNNEI. The CDR3 sequence: CASSGGAGRGAFF. In nucleotides, the CDR3 is TGTGCCAGCAGTGGAGGGGCAGGGAGGGGAGCTTTCTTT.

This chain uses TRBV5-6 with TRBJ1-3; D not certain. This CDR3 contains 14 residues. The V end was cut by 0 bases, the J end by 3 bases, with 7 bases between. Germline CDR1 and CDR2: SGHDT and YYEEEE. The DNA for the CDR3 is TGTGCCAGCAGCTTGGTACAGTTTGGAAACACCATATATTTT. It codes for CASSLVQFGNTIYF.

The rearrangement links TRBV6-4 to TRBJ2-1, with D unclear. The CDR3 is 16 amino acids. Trimming removed 5 bases from V and 3 bases from J, with 17 bases in between. CDR1 is MRHNA and CDR2 is SNTAGT in the germline V gene. DNA for the CDR3: TGTGCCAGCAGTCTGCCGATTGGGCCTTACTACAATGAGCAGTTCTTC. Translation: CASSLPIGPYYNEQFF.

J is TRBJ1-1 and V is TRBV6-1, with D tentatively TRBD1 (6 bases). The V end was cut by 2 bases, the J end by 2 bases, with 12 bases between. CDR1 MNHNS and CDR2 SASEGT come from the germline V gene. The CDR3 loop spans 15 amino acids. The CDR3 spells CASSELTGTNTEAFF. The DNA of the CDR3 is TGTGCCAGCAGTGAATTAACAGGGACTAACACTGAAGCTTTCTTT.

Concerning this clone: Other DNA sequences within the sample encode an identical CDR3. The gene calls are TRBV27 and TRBJ2-7; 10 bases line up with TRBD1. The CDR3 contains 15 residues. V was pared by 4 bases and J by 4 bases, with 7 bases of the junction left unmatched. The V gene's germline CDR1 is MNHEY and CDR2 SMNVEV (reference sequence). The CDR3 reads CASSSVGTGDYEQYF. For the CDR3, the DNA is TGTGCCAGCAGTTCCGTAGGGACAGGGGATTACGAGCAGTACTTC.

The chain couples TRBV27 to TRBJ2-7, with D uncertain. Germline V gene sequence: CDR1 MNHEY, CDR2 SMNVEV (reference sequence). Trimming pared 2 bases from V and 6 bases from J, leaving 11 bases between. This CDR3 is 13 amino acids long. The CDR3 protein is CASSLGQHREQYF. CDR3 in DNA: TGTGCCAGCAGTTTAGGTCAGCACCGCGAGCAGTACTTC.

The chain combines TRBV6-1 with TRBJ2-1; 8 nucleotides align to TRBD2. Germline lookup yields CDR1 MNHNS and CDR2 SASEGT. The V gene end was trimmed by 10 bases and the J gene end by 8 bases; junction bases not matched to a gene: 16. The CDR3 contains 15 residues. The CDR3 spells CATIPGPAGVYEQFF. The CDR3 bases are TGTGCCACCATCCCCGGGCCAGCGGGAGTATATGAGCAGTTCTTC.

This clone was found once. The rearrangement links TRBV6-1 to TRBJ1-2, with D unresolved. The germline CDR1 and CDR2 sequences are MNHNS and SASEGT. The CDR3 is made up of 14 amino acids. V dropped 8 bases and J dropped 5 bases, with 18 bases sitting between them. Here the CDR3 DNA reads TGTGCCAGCTGCCTGGGTGGGGAGCTTTATGGCTACACCTTC. Translation gives CASCLGGELYGYTF.